This TCR beta chain stems from a study of blood T cell repertoires in COVID-19. Study-wide context: Acute-phase and convalescent COVID-19 samples originated in the United States, Italy and Spain. PBMCs, B-cell-depleted T cells, or T cells provided the cDNA or gDNA that made up the material.

The CDR3 sequence is 15 residues long. With 3 bases removed from V and 0 bases from J, the gap between germline ends came to 9 bases. Germline loops: CDR1 GTSNPN, CDR2 SVGIG (reference sequence). Per the original methods: Using reference gene primer amplification, nucleated cell counts were estimated. The repertoire was sequenced with immunoSEQ multiplex PCR; TCRdb's copy has only in-frame clones and lacks some. For V, J and clone size, that table is used; D and trimming come from the DNA. This table holds 200,000 to 250,000 clones, about 85% found once. V is TRBV30 and J is TRBJ1-6, with D uncertain. The sample was peripheral blood. The TCR sequence derives from a man aged 35 to 55 with acute or convalescent COVID-19. The CDR3 loop reads CAWSRLSSYNSPLHF. Here the CDR3 DNA reads TGTGCCTGGAGCCGACTGAGCTCCTATAATTCACCCCTCCACTTT.